This entry lists 6 T cell receptor beta chains sequenced from one sample in a study of beta chain features in type 1 diabetes. Sequenced material consisted of expressed TCRB transcripts (all of the isolated RNA was reverse transcribed). The assay was immunoSEQ multiplex PCR, and TCRdb's table has in-frame clones only and misses some. Of some 410,000 clones detected, around 10% appear once; the ten largest clones hold approximately 0.05%. Sample: naive CD4+ T cells from blood. The receptors come from a woman aged 18-35 years in good health.

This clone was counted only a few times. This rearrangement joins TRBV4-3 to TRBJ2-1; possible D gene TRBD2, 5 bases. Germline-derived CDR1 and CDR2 are LGHNA and YSLEER. The CDR3 has 14 amino acids. V was pared by 1 base and J by 9 bases, with 13 bases between. The CDR3 nucleotides are TGCGCCAGCAGCCAAGGGGAGAGAAGTAGTGAGCAGTTCTTC. This codes for CASSQGERSSEQFF.

The table lists this clone with a few counts. The J gene is TRBJ1-1, the V gene TRBV10-3; the D gene is possibly TRBD1 (5 bases). Germline V gene sequence: CDR1 ENHRY, CDR2 SYGVKD. The CDR3 covers 13 residues. V lost 10 bases to trimming and J lost 3 bases, with 15 bases between them. CDR3 region: CATTPDMDTEAFF. CDR3 bases: TGTGCCACGACCCCGGACATGGACACTGAAGCTTTCTTT.

This clone has just a few counts. The chain has TRBV9 and TRBJ2-1; D gene ambiguous. This CDR3 contains 13 residues. The V end was cut by 0 bases, the J end by 8 bases, with 9 bases between. Germline CDR1 reads SGDLS; CDR2 reads YYNGEE. The CDR3 spells CASSVDRFHEQFF. Here the CDR3 DNA reads TGTGCCAGCAGCGTAGATCGTTTCCATGAGCAGTTCTTC.

This clone was seen once. This chain connects TRBV2 to TRBJ2-5; 8 bases map to TRBD2. The CDR3 loop spans 15 amino acids. The germline CDR1 and CDR2 sequences are SNHLY and FYNNEI. The trim removed 3 bases at V and 5 bases at J, leaving 8 bases unmatched. CDR3 protein: CASSDAAGGTETQYF. The DNA of the CDR3 is TGTGCCAGCAGTGATGCGGCGGGGGGCACGGAGACCCAGTACTTC.

There are a few counts of this clone. The chain recombines TRBV7-9 with TRBJ1-2; a possible D gene is TRBD1 (5 bases). The length of the CDR3 is 14 residues. Germline loops: CDR1 SEHNR, CDR2 FQNEAQ (reference sequence). The V gene lost 7 bases and the J gene lost 6 bases, with 18 bases spanning the gap. The CDR3 loop reads CASIVSGQGNGYTF. The CDR3 DNA reads as TGTGCCAGCATCGTATCCGGGCAGGGCAATGGCTACACCTTC.

The chain carries TRBV7-3 and TRBJ2-3, with a possible D match to TRBD2 (5 bases). The CDR3 consists of 14 residues. With 3 bases removed from V and 4 bases from J, the gap between germline ends came to 11 bases. The V gene's germline CDR1 is SGHTA and CDR2 FQGTGA. CDR3 DNA sequence: TGTGCCAGCAGCTTTGAGGGTATCGCAGATACGCAGTATTTT. Amino acid sequence: CASSFEGIADTQYF.